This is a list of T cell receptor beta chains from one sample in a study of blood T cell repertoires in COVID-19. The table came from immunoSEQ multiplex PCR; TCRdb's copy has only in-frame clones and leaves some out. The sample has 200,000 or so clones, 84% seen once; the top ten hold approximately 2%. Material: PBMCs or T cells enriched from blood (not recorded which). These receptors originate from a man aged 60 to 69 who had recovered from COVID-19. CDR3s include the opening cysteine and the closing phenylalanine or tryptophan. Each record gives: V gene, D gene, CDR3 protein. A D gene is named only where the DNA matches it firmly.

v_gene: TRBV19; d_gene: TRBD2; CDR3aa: CASSIGGLRGGQNNEQFF
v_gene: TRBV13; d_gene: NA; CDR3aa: CASSRRSNNEKLFF
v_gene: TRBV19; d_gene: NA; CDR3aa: CASSIGGADYGYTF
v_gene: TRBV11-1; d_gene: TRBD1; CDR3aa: CASSLALQGARNEQFF
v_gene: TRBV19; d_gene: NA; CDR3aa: CASSIEGGANTEAFF
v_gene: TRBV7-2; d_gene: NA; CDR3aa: CASSLAMGAGNTIYF
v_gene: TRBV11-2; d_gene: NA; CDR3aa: CASSLGGLETQYF
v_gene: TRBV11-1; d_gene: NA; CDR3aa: CASSFRSDEKLFF
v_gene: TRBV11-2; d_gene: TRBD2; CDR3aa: CASSLGPGLAGTYNEQFF
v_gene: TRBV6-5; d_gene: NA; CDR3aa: CASSAQAGNTIYF
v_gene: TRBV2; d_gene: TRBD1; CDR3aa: CASSGTGGYQPQHF
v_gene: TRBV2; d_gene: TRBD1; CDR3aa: CASRRTGGAETQYF
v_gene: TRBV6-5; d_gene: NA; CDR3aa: CASSYSGGSYEQYF
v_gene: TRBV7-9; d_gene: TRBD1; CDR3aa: CASSLAGTGDPYGYTF
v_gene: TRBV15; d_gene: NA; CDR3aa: CATSRDGGMGGYTF
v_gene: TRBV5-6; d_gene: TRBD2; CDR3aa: CASSPGGGWQETQYF
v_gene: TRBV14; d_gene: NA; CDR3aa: CASSQRRGGGYTF
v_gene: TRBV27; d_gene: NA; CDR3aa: CASSLTGDLFYGYTF
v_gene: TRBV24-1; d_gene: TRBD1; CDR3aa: CATSARRTGSGYTF
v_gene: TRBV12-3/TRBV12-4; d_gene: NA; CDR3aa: CASSLTGNEQFF
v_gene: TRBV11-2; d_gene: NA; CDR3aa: CASSPYVPRGRGEQYF
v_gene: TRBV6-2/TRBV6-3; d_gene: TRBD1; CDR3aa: CASSKTGGTDTQYF
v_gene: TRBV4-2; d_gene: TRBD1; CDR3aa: CASSQATGAGMNTEAFF
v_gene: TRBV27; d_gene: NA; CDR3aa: CASSLTGPTLEQYF
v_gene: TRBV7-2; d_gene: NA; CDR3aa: CASSFSGFNYGYTF
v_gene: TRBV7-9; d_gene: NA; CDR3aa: CASSSSNTEAFF
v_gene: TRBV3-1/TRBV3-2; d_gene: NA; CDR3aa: CASSQDGQDYNEQFF
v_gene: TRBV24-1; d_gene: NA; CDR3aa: CATSDPGVSENIQYF
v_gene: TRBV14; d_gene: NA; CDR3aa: CASSQGTVYSPLHF
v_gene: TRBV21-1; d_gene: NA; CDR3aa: CASSKAGRGTDTQYF
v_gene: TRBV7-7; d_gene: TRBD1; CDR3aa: CASSQTGTGYIRGRNQPQHF
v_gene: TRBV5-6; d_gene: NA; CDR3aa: CASSPRGGAKNIQYF
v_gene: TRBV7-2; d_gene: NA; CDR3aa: CASSFWSGLAFTF
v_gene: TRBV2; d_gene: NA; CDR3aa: CASSTGVTYEQYF
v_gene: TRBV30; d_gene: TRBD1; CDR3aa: CAWKAEGAKRAFF
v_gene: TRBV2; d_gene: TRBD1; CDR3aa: CASSERGLGNTIYF
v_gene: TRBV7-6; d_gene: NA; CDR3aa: CASSLMPGGYNEQFF
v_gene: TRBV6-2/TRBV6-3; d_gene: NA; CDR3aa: CASSPRDRIDQPQHF
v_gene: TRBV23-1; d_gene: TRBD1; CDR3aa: CASSQSDRAYGYTF
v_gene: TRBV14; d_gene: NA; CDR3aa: CASSPRRKDYSETQYF
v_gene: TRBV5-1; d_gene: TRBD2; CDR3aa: CASGGEGTYEQYF
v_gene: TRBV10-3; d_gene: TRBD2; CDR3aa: CAIRGGTGTGELFF
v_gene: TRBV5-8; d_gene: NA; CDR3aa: CASSFAGYTEAFF
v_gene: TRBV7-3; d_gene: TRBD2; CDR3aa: CASSLNQRTSGGNEQFF
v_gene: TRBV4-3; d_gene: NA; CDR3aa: CASSQEVAQPQHF
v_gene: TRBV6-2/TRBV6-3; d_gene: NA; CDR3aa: CASSTDSATFTGELFF
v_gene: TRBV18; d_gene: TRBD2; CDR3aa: CASSPFGLAAITDTQYF
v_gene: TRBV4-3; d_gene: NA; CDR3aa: CASSQDVPATNEKLFF
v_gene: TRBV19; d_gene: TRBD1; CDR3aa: CASSIVGQGEFYEQYF
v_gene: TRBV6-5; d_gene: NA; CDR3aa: CASSYGWEGGYTF
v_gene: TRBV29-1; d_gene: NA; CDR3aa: CSVRNGNQPQHF
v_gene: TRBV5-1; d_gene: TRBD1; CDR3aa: CASSSSPKDRGAGYTF
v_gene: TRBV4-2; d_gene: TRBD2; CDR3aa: CASSQGLGGGADTQYF
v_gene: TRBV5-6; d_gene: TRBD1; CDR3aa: CASSFGTGYSGANVLTF
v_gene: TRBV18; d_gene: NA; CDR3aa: CASSPYRGGPGELFF